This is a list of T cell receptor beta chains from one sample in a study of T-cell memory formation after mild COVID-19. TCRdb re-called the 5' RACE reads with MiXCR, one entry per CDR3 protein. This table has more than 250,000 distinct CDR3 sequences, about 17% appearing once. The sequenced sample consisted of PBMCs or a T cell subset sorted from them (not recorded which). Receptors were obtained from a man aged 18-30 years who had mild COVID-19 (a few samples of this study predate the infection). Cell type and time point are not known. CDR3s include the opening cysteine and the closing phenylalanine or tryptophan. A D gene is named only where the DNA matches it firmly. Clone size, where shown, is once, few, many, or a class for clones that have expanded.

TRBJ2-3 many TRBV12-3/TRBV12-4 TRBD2 CASSPGTTIGTQYF TGTGCCAGCAGTCCCGGGACTACGATAGGGACGCAGTATTTT
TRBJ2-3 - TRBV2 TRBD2 CASSEGLADTDTQYF TGTGCCAGCAGTGAGGGACTAGCGGACACAGATACGCAGTATTTT
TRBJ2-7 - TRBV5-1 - CASSYSGHPYEQYF TGCGCCAGCAGTTATAGCGGACATCCATACGAGCAGTACTTC
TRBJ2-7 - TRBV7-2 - CASSLITQQYF TGTGCCAGCAGCCTGATTACACAGCAGTACTTC
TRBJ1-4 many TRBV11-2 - CASSFQGRSNEKLFF TGTGCCAGCAGCTTTCAGGGGAGGTCGAATGAAAAACTGTTTTTT
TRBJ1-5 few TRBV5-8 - CASRGSYNQPQHF TGTGCCAGCAGAGGGAGTTACAATCAGCCCCAGCATTTT
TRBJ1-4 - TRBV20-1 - CSASFRGTNEKLFF TGCAGTGCTTCCTTCAGAGGTACTAATGAAAAACTGTTTTTT
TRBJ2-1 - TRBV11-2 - CASSLLARSQFF TGTGCCAGCAGCTTACTAGCGAGATCGCAGTTCTTC
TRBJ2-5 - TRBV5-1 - CASSSGQPQETQYF TGCGCCAGCAGCTCAGGACAGCCCCAAGAGACCCAGTACTTC
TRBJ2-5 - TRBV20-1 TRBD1 CSAERQGAGETQYF TGCAGTGCTGAACGGCAGGGGGCTGGGGAGACCCAGTACTTC
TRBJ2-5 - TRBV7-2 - CASSLVRKETQYF TGTGCCAGCAGCTTAGTAAGGAAAGAGACCCAGTACTTC
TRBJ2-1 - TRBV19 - CASTTMLGNEQFF TGTGCCAGTACCACGATGTTGGGTAATGAGCAGTTCTTC
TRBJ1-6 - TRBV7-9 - CASSWGLANSPLHF TGTGCCAGCAGCTGGGGCCTAGCTAATTCACCCCTCCACTTT
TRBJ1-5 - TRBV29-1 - CSVEALPGEGNQPQHF TGCAGCGTTGAAGCCCTGCCGGGGGAGGGAAATCAGCCCCAGCATTTT
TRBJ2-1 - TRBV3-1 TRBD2 CASSQDPTEGRVVFF TGTGCCAGCAGCCAAGATCCGACCGAAGGGAGGGTGGTATTCTTC
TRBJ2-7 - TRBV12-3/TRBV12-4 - CASSSRVYPYEQYF TGTGCCAGCAGTTCCCGGGTCTATCCCTACGAGCAGTACTTC
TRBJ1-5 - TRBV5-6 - CASSLQGLDQPQHF TGTGCCAGCAGCTTGCAGGGCCTAGACCAGCCCCAGCATTTT
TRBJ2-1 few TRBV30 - CAADLLSSYNEQFF TGTGCCGCGGATCTCCTGAGCTCCTACAATGAGCAGTTCTTC
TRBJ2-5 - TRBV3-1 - CASSQGGSETQYF TGTGCCAGCAGCCAAGGCGGTAGTGAGACCCAGTACTTC
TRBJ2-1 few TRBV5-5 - CASSLAAVSSYNEQFF TGTGCCAGCAGCTTGGCGGCGGTTAGCTCCTACAATGAGCAGTTCTTC
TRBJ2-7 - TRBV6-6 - CASRRNLRGTYEQYF TGTGCCAGCAGACGCAATTTGCGGGGAACCTACGAGCAGTACTTC
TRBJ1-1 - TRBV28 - CASNPYSTEAFF TGTGCCAGCAATCCGTACTCCACTGAAGCTTTCTTT